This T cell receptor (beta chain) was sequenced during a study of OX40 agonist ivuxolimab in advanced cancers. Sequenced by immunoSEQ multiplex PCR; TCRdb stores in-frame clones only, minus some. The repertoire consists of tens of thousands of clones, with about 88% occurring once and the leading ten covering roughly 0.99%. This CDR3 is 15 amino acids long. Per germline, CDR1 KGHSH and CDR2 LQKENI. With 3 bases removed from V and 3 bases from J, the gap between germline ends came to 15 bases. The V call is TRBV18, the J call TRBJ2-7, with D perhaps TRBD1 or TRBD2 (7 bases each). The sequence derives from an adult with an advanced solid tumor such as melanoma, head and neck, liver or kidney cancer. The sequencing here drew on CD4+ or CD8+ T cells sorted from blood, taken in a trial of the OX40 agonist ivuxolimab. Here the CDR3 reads CASSPGPGGGYEQYF. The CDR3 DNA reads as TGTGCCAGCTCACCTGGGCCAGGGGGGGGCTACGAGCAGTACTTC.